This TCR beta chain originates from a study of siplizumab effects on memory and regulatory T cells. The germline CDR1 and CDR2 sequences are SGHRS and YFSETQ. Trimming removed 4 bases from V and 5 bases from J, with 12 bases in between. The CDR3 runs 13 residues. Using immunoSEQ multiplex PCR, the repertoire was profiled, and TCRdb retains in-frame clones only, with some absent. The sample lists fewer than 100,000 clones, roughly 94% occurring once. Findings and caveats of the study: A mean of about 69% of mappable alloreactive CD4+ clones were Treg-derived with siplizumab, compared with about 30% in controls. Apparently more diverse than memory cells, naive T cells also seemed major alloresponse contributors.

In regard to this clone: Its antigen is as yet unknown. Distinct nucleotide sequences in the sample also encode this CDR3.

The chain is built from TRBV5-1 and TRBJ1-1, with D unclear. The sequenced sample consisted of non-Treg CD4+ T cells sorted from blood. This sequence originates from a human donor in good health. The CDR3 nucleotides are TGCGCCAGCAGCCAAGGGAGGACTACTGAAGCTTTCTTT. Its translation: CASSQGRTTEAFF.